Each of the 22 T cell receptor beta chains below was sequenced from the same sample in a study of T cells of healthy individuals. One entry per CDR3 protein, called by TCRdb with MiXCR from the 5' RACE reads. The data show about 96,000 distinct CDR3 sequences, with roughly 18% seen just once and approximately 6% held by the top ten. Receptor source: a human donor in good health.

This clonotype occurred a few times. V gene TRBV7-6 combines with J gene TRBJ2-7; D remains ambiguous. The CDR3 runs to 15 residues. Trimming left V 4 bases short and J 3 bases short, with 16 bases between. Germline V gene data show CDR1 as SGHVS and CDR2 as FNYEAQ. The CDR3 DNA follows: TGTGCCAGCAGCTCAAGACGCGTAGTGGACTACGAGCAGTACTTC. This codes for CASSSRRVVDYEQYF.

This clonotype was seen a handful of times. The chain employs TRBV5-1 and TRBJ2-3; the D is unclear. Per the germline V gene, CDR1 is SGHRS and CDR2 is YFSETQ. The CDR3 covers 14 residues. V was trimmed by 4 bases and J by 5 bases, leaving 14 bases between them. The CDR3 spells CASSPQTLQDTQYF. CDR3 coding DNA: TGCGCCAGCAGCCCCCAGACACTCCAAGATACGCAGTATTTT.

In its sample, this clonotype was seen many times. The chain joins TRBV6-2 or TRBV6-3 to TRBJ2-7; D unresolved. V dropped 4 bases and J dropped 0 bases, with 7 bases sitting between them. The CDR3 loop spans 13 amino acids. The germline V gene has CDR1 MNHEY and CDR2 SVGEGT. This chain's CDR3 is CASSFDRSYEQYF. The CDR3 DNA reads TGTGCCAGCAGTTTTGACCGCTCCTACGAGCAGTACTTC.

There are a few counts of this clonotype. The chain combines TRBV2 with TRBJ2-7; D is perhaps TRBD2 (6 bases). The germline V and J ends were trimmed by 4 bases and 0 bases, with 19 bases remaining between them. The germline CDR1 and CDR2 sequences are SNHLY and FYNNEI. The CDR3 contains 17 residues. CDR3 nucleotide sequence: TGTGCCAGCAGTGGTGGCAGCACCGGGAGTAGCTCCTACGAGCAGTACTTC. Protein product: CASSGGSTGSSSYEQYF.

This clonotype appeared a few times. The V gene is TRBV11-2, the J gene TRBJ2-7; 9 bases line up with TRBD1. Per germline, CDR1 SGHAT and CDR2 FQNNGV. The length of the CDR3 is 14 residues. Trimming took 3 bases from V and 1 from J; bases not matched to a gene: 1. In DNA form, the CDR3 reads TGTGCCAGCAGCTTTGACAGGGGGTCCTACGAGCAGTACTTC. This translates into CASSFDRGSYEQYF.

This clonotype was seen at least ten times. The chain combines TRBV11-2 with TRBJ2-3; D gene uncertain. This CDR3 is built from 15 residues. Per germline, CDR1 SGHAT and CDR2 FQNNGV. V shed 0 bases and J shed 2 bases, with 9 bases lying between them. CDR3 in DNA: TGTGCCAGCAGCTTAGATCTGGGTGACACAGATACGCAGTATTTT. Translated: CASSLDLGDTDTQYF.

This clonotype has a count of ten or more. The chain joins TRBV27 to TRBJ1-5; tentative D call: TRBD1 (5 bases). The CDR3 has 13 amino acids. Per germline, CDR1 MNHEY and CDR2 SMNVEV (reference sequence). The V gene lost 8 bases and the J gene lost 4 bases, with 12 bases spanning the gap. The CDR3 sequence is CASSWDGNQPQHF. The CDR3 bases are TGTGCCAGCTCCTGGGACGGGAATCAGCCCCAGCATTTT.

This clonotype was recorded a few times. The chain combines TRBV6-5 with TRBJ1-2, with a tentative D call TRBD1 (5 bases). This CDR3 has 14 residues. CDR1 and CDR2 from the germline V gene are MNHEY and SVGAGI. Deletions cut 6 bases from V and 2 bases from J, with 13 bases between. The CDR3 loop is CASRPQVANYGYTF. The CDR3 DNA reads as TGTGCCAGCAGGCCACAGGTTGCGAACTATGGCTACACCTTC.

This chain joins TRBV5-1 and TRBJ2-3; no clear D gene. Trimming shortened V by 3 bases and J by 1 base, and 9 bases separated the two germline ends. Per germline, CDR1 SGHRS and CDR2 YFSETQ. The CDR3 runs to 14 residues. The CDR3 sequence: CASSSRLGTDTQYF. The CDR3 coding sequence is TGCGCCAGCAGCTCCAGGTTAGGCACAGATACGCAGTATTTT.

This chain uses TRBV20-1 with TRBJ2-7; D ambiguous. CDR3 length: 16 amino acids. The germline gives CDR1 DFQATT, CDR2 SNEGSKA (reference sequence). V dropped 0 bases and J dropped 3 bases, with 18 bases sitting between them. This chain's CDR3 is CSARDQERSLYYEQYF. The CDR3 nucleotides are TGCAGTGCTAGAGATCAGGAGAGGAGTCTATACTACGAGCAGTACTTC.

The sample holds a few counts of this clonotype. The DNA is omitted, as the CDR3 cannot be located on it reliably, and the CDR3 follows TCRdb's listing. The rearrangement links TRBV29-1 to TRBJ1-4; the D call in the table, TRBD1, was not verified against the DNA. Germline V gene sequence: CDR1 SQVTM, CDR2 ANQGSEA. The CDR3 contains 14 residues when both ends are counted. CDR3 in amino acids: CSVGPGSWGEKLFF.

The genes are TRBV7-6 and TRBJ2-7; the D is unclear. The CDR3 is 15 residues long. V gave up 4 bases and J gave up 3 bases, with 16 bases separating them. The germline V gene encodes CDR1 SGHVS and CDR2 FNYEAQ. This CDR3 is CASSSLGWLDYEQYF. The CDR3 bases are TGTGCCAGCAGCTCCCTCGGGTGGCTAGACTACGAGCAGTACTTC. Full variable domain (outside the CDR3, taken from reference TRBV7-6 and TRBJ2-7): GAGVSQSPRYKVTKRGQDVALRCDPISGHVSLYWYRQALGQGPEFLTYFNYEAQQDKSGLPNDRFSAERPEGSISTLTIQRTEQRDSAMYRCASSSLGWLDYEQYFGPGTRLTVT.

This clonotype has a handful of counts. The gene calls are TRBV2 and TRBJ1-1; D might be TRBD1 (6 bases). Germline lookup yields CDR1 SNHLY and CDR2 FYNNEI. CDR3 size: 14 residues. The V end was cut by 11 bases, the J end by 1 base, with 17 bases between. This CDR3 reads CASMKGGENTEAFF. The CDR3, as DNA: TGTGCCTCTATGAAAGGGGGGGAGAACACTGAAGCTTTCTTT.

This clonotype was counted only a few times. V and J are TRBV12-3 or TRBV12-4 and TRBJ2-3; D unresolved. The CDR3 has 11 amino acids. V lost 10 bases to trimming and J lost 3 bases, with 8 bases between them. DNA for the CDR3: TGTGCCATCGGAGAAACAGATACGCAGTATTTT. It translates to CAIGETDTQYF.

This clonotype has only a few counts. This chain links TRBV20-1 with TRBJ2-7; D possibly uses TRBD1 or TRBD2 (5 bases each). The CDR3 loop spans 12 amino acids. CDR1 DFQATT and CDR2 SNEGSKA come from the germline V gene (reference sequence). V was clipped by 3 bases and J by 7 bases, with 13 bases between them. This CDR3 is CSARGDHREQYF. The CDR3 region has the DNA TGCAGTGCTAGGGGGGACCATCGAGAGCAGTACTTC.

This clonotype was counted at least ten times. The chain is built from TRBV9 and TRBJ1-4; 7 positions agree with TRBD1. With 3 bases clipped from V and 2 bases from J, the junction kept 13 bases outside the gene matches. Germline CDR1 SGDLS, CDR2 YYNGEE. The CDR3 spans 18 residues. The CDR3 DNA is TGTGCCAGCAGCGCCCACGCGACAGGGATTGCTACTAATGAAAAACTGTTTTTT. Protein sequence: CASSAHATGIATNEKLFF. Variable domain in full (rest from reference TRBV9 and TRBJ1-4): DSGVTQTPKHLITATGQRVTLRCSPRSGDLSVYWYQQSLDQGLQFLIQYYNGEERAKGNILERFSAQQFPDLHSELNLSSLELGDSALYFCASSAHATGIATNEKLFFGSGTQLSVL.

This clonotype was observed many times. J is TRBJ1-2 and V is TRBV7-2, with D unclear. This CDR3 spans 12 amino acids. V was cut by 5 bases and J by 5 bases, with 9 bases left in between. Per germline, CDR1 SGHTA and CDR2 FQGNSA. CDR3: CASSLRPYGYTF. CDR3 bases: TGTGCCAGCAGCCTCCGACCATATGGCTACACCTTC.

This clonotype came up a few times. This chain connects TRBV19 to TRBJ2-1; 15 bases match TRBD2. With V trimmed by 7 bases and J by 1 base, 5 bases remained unmatched. Germline loops: CDR1 LNHDA, CDR2 SQIVND (reference sequence). The CDR3 has 17 amino acids. The CDR3 DNA reads TGTGCCAGTACTCCGGGACTAGCGGGAGGATCCTACAATGAGCAGTTCTTC. This codes for CASTPGLAGGSYNEQFF.

This clonotype has more than one count but fewer than ten. The V and J genes are TRBV29-1 and TRBJ1-3; 7 bases line up with TRBD1. This CDR3 contains 15 residues. Germline lookup yields CDR1 SQVTM and CDR2 ANQGSEA. V lost 0 bases, J lost 2 bases, and 4 bases stayed unmatched. For the CDR3, the DNA is TGCAGCGTTGAAGACGACAGGGCCCCTGGAAACACCATATATTTT. It is translated as CSVEDDRAPGNTIYF.

This clonotype was counted many times. The chain uses TRBV2 and TRBJ2-1, with 12 bases that match TRBD2. Germline lookup yields CDR1 SNHLY and CDR2 FYNNEI. CDR3 length equals 15 residues. V trimming: 10 bases; J trimming: 3 bases; junction bases outside the gene matches: 7. The CDR3: CATQTSGSVYNEQFF. CDR3 in DNA: TGTGCCACCCAGACTAGCGGGAGTGTCTACAATGAGCAGTTCTTC.

The chain carries TRBV15 and TRBJ2-1, with a weak D call TRBD1 (5 bases). V was clipped by 4 bases and J by 3 bases, with 10 bases between them. The germline gives CDR1 LNHNV, CDR2 YYDKDF (reference sequence). The CDR3 sequence is 14 residues long. The CDR3 loop is CATSNRQLYNEQFF. DNA for the CDR3: TGTGCCACCAGCAATCGACAGCTCTACAATGAGCAGTTCTTC.

This clonotype was counted between two and nine times. This sequence joins TRBV28 and TRBJ2-7, with D possibly TRBD2 on 6 matching bases. Germline V gives CDR1 MDHEN, CDR2 SYDVKM. The CDR3 has 13 amino acids. Between the trimmed V and J ends, which lost 8 bases and 0 bases, there was a span of 11 bases. The CDR3 loop reads CASCSGFSYEQYF. CDR3 DNA sequence: TGTGCCAGCTGTAGCGGTTTCTCCTACGAGCAGTACTTC.